Presented here are 8 T cell receptor beta chains from one specimen sequenced in a study of CD8 T cells in ankylosing spondylitis. General study points: Seemingly distinctive of ankylosing spondylitis blood was a TCR beta motif formed by eight highly homologous variants.

TCRdb passed the 5' RACE reads through MiXCR, listing each CDR3 protein once. The sample yields around 890,000 distinct CDR3 sequences, roughly 12% seen once. No antigen is known for these receptors. Input material: blood, either unsorted or a sorted T cell fraction (not recorded which). Every receptor here comes from a male donor with ankylosing spondylitis.

This clonotype has more than one count but fewer than ten. The chain couples TRBV4-3 to TRBJ1-2; D is unresolved. With 0 bases removed from V and 8 bases from J, the gap between germline ends came to 13 bases. The CDR3 covers 14 residues. CDR1 is LGHNA, CDR2 YSLEER, per germline. The CDR3 coding sequence is TGCGCCAGCAGCCAAGATTGGAGGGTCCACGGCTACACCTTC. It translates to CASSQDWRVHGYTF.

This chain uses TRBV20-1 with TRBJ1-5; 7 nucleotides agree with TRBD1. Trimming at V came to 3 bases and at J to 4 bases, leaving 12 bases not matched to a gene. CDR3 length equals 16 residues. Germline V gene data show CDR1 as DFQATT and CDR2 as SNEGSKA (reference sequence). CDR3 amino acids: CSASRFGTADNQPQHF. CDR3 coding DNA: TGCAGTGCTAGTCGGTTTGGGACAGCGGATAATCAGCCCCAGCATTTT.

In its sample, this clonotype was seen many times. CDR3 amino acids: CASSPLAGVGETQYF. The DNA for the CDR3 is TGTGCCAGCTCACCACTAGCGGGAGTGGGAGAGACCCAGTACTTC. This chain uses TRBV18 with TRBJ2-5; the match to TRBD2 covers 9 bases. The CDR3 runs to 15 residues. Germline V gene lookup returns CDR1 KGHSH and CDR2 LQKENI. J lost 4 bases, V lost 1 base, and 4 bases had no gene match.

This clonotype was seen repeatedly, ten times or more. V and J are TRBV20-1 and TRBJ2-5; 7 nucleotides align to TRBD2. This CDR3 region has 15 residues. J gave up 5 bases and V 4 bases, and 13 bases lay outside the gene matches. Germline loops: CDR1 DFQATT, CDR2 SNEGSKA (reference sequence). As DNA, the CDR3 is TGCAGTGCTATTCAGGGCGGGAGATGGAGTGAGACCCAGTACTTC. Amino acid sequence: CSAIQGGRWSETQYF.

This clonotype was seen at least ten times. The chain uses TRBV7-2 and TRBJ2-5; D is possibly TRBD1 (6 bases). The CDR3 consists of 13 residues. Trimming took 7 bases from V and 2 from J, leaving 11 bases between them. Germline V lookup: CDR1 SGHTA, CDR2 FQGNSA. CDR3 coding DNA: TGTGCCAGCACTCGGACAGAGCAAGAGACCCAGTACTTC. It encodes CASTRTEQETQYF.

This clonotype was observed at least ten times. V and J are TRBV14 and TRBJ1-1, with a tentative D call TRBD1 (5 bases). V lost 6 bases and J lost 0, with 11 bases in between. Germline lookup yields CDR1 SGHDN and CDR2 FVKESK. The CDR3 covers 14 residues. Written as DNA, the CDR3 is TGTGCCAGCAGTCGACAGCTTATGAACACTGAAGCTTTCTTT. It is translated as CASSRQLMNTEAFF.

The chain recombines TRBV27 with TRBJ2-5; TRBD1 aligns across 7 bases. V lost 5 bases to trimming and J lost 8 bases; unmatched junction nucleotides: 8. This CDR3 contains 13 residues. The germline CDR1 and CDR2 sequences are MNHEY and SMNVEV (reference sequence). As DNA, the CDR3 is TGTGCCAGCAGTCAGGCGCCAGGGGGAACCCAGTACTTC. Amino acid sequence: CASSQAPGGTQYF.

This clonotype was recorded at least ten times. V is TRBV29-1 and J is TRBJ1-1; possibly TRBD1 for D (6 bases). V was clipped by 5 bases and J by 0 bases, with 13 bases between them. The CDR3 runs to 14 residues. Germline lookup yields CDR1 SQVTM and CDR2 ANQGSEA. Here the CDR3 reads CSVKARTVNTEAFF. CDR3 bases: TGCAGCGTTAAGGCGAGGACAGTGAACACTGAAGCTTTCTTT.